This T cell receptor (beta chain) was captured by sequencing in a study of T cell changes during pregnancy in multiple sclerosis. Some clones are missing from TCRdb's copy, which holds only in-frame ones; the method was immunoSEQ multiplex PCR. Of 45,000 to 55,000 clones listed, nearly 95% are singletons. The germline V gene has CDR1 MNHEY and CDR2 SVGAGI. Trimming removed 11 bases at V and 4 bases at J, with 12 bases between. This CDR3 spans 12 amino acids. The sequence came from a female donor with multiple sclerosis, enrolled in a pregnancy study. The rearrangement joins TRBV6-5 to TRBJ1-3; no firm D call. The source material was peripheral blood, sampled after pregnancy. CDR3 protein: CASSNGGNTIYF. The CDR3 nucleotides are TGTGCCTCCTCCAACGGGGGAAACACCATATATTTT.